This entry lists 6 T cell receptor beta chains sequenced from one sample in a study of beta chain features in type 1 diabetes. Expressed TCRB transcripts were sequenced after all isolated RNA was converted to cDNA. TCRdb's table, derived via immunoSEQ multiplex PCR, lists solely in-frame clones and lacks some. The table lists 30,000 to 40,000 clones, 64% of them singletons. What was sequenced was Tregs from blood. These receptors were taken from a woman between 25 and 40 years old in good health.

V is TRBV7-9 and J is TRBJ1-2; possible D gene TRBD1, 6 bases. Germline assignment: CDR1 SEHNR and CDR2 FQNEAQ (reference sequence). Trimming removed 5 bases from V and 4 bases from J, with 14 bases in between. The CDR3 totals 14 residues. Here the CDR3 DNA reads TGTGCCAGCAGCAGCCGGGACAAGGGCTATGGCTACACCTTC. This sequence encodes CASSSRDKGYGYTF. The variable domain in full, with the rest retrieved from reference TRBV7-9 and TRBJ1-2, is DTGVSQNPRHKITKRGQNVTFRCDPISEHNRLYWYRQTLGQGPEFLTYFQNEAQLEKSRLLSDRFSAERPKGSFSTLEIQRTEQGDSAMYLCASSSRDKGYGYTFGSGTRLTVV.

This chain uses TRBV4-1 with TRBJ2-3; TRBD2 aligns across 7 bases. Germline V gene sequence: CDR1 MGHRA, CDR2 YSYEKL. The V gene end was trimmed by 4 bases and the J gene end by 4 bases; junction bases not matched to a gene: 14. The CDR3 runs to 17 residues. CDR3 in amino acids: CASSPRTWAGASDTQYF. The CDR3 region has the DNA TGCGCCAGCAGCCCACGGACTTGGGCGGGAGCCTCAGATACGCAGTATTTT.

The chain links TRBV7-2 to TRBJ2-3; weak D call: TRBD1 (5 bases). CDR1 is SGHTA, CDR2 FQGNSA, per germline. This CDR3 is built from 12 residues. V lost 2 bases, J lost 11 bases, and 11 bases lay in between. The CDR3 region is CASSLTRDRQYF. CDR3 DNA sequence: TGTGCCAGCAGCTTAACCCGAGACAGGCAGTATTTT.

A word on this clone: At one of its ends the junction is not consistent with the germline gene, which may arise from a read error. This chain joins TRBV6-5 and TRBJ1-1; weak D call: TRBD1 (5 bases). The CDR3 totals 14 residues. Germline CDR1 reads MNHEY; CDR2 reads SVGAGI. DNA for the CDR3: TGTGCCAGCAGCCCCGAAGGACAAAACAATGAAGCTTTCTTT. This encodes CASSPEGQNNEAFF.

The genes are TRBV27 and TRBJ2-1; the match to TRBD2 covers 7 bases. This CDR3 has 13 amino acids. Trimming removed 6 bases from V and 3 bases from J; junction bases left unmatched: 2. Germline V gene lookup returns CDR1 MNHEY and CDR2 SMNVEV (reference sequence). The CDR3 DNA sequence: TGTGCCAGCAGGAGCGGGGTCTACAATGAGCAGTTCTTC. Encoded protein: CASRSGVYNEQFF.

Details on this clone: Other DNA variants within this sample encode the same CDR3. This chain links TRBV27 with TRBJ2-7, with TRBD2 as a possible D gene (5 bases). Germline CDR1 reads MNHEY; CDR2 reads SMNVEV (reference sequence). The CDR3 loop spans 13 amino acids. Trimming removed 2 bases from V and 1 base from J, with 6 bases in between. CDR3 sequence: CASSLSGSYEQYF. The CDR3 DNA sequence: TGTGCCAGCAGTTTAAGCGGATCCTACGAGCAGTACTTC.